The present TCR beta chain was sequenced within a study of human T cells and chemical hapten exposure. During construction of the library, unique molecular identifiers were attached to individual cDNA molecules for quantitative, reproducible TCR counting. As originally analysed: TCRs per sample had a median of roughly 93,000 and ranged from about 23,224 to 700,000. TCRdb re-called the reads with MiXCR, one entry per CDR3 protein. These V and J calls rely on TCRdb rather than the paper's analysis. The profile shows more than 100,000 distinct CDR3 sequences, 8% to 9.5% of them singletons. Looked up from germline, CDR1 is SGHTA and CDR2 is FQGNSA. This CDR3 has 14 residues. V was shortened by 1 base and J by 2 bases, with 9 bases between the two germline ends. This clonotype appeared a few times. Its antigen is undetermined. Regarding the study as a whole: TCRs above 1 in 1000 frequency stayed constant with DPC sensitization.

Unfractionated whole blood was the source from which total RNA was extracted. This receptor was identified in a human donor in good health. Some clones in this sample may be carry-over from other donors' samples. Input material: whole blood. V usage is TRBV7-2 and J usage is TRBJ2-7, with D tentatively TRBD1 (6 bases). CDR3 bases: TGTGCCAGCAGCTTAGTGGACAGCACCTACGAGCAGTACTTC. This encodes CASSLVDSTYEQYF.